These 3 T cell receptor beta chains share one sample of origin, sequenced in a study of T cells in Graves' hyperthyroidism and ophthalmopathy (dated by TCRdb to 2018 to 2020). The library came from multiplex PCR. TCRdb names Illumina HiSeq 2000 as the instrument used. Amplification of TCR beta CDR3 regions was carried out from RNA transcripts. A first-round RT-PCR of the TCR CDR3 used the HTBI primer set with the Qiagen OneStep RT-PCR kit. TCRdb's own reprocessing of the public reads used fastp at Q25 and MiXCR and kept productive beta chains. When rows share a CDR3 protein, they turn into one entry using the most common DNA and genes. The sample includes around 600,000 distinct CDR3 sequences, with less than 20% observed a single time. The top ten clonotypes cover around 7.5% of the sample. The material sequenced was blood. These receptors were obtained from a woman aged 25 to 39 with Graves' hyperthyroidism.

This clonotype was seen more than once but under ten times. The J gene is TRBJ2-5, the V gene TRBV10-3; D possibly corresponds to TRBD1 (7 bases). This CDR3 contains 17 residues. From germline, CDR1 is ENHRY and CDR2 SYGVKD. Trimming shortened V by 0 bases and J by 2 bases, and 16 bases separated the two germline ends. The CDR3 DNA sequence: TGTGCCATCAGTGAGTCAGGGGGCCGGGACTTACAAGAGACCCAGTACTTC. Its protein product is CAISESGGRDLQETQYF.

This clonotype showed up just a few times. The chain uses TRBV6-1 and TRBJ2-2; 10 bases are a match to TRBD2. Germline CDR1 reads MNHNS; CDR2 reads SASEGT. CDR3 size: 15 residues. Trimming at V came to 8 bases and at J to 2 bases, leaving 5 bases not matched to a gene. CDR3 sequence: CASCSLAGNTGELFF. For the CDR3, the DNA is TGTGCCAGCTGTTCACTAGCGGGAAACACCGGGGAGCTGTTTTTT.

The gene calls are TRBV18 and TRBJ2-1, with 8 bases aligning to TRBD2. The length of the CDR3 is 16 residues. V trimming: 0 bases; J trimming: 4 bases; junction bases outside the gene matches: 5. CDR1 KGHSH and CDR2 LQKENI come from the germline V gene. The CDR3 spells CASSPPSLAGYNEQFF. CDR3 nucleotide sequence: TGTGCCAGCTCACCACCTAGTCTAGCGGGTTACAATGAGCAGTTCTTC.